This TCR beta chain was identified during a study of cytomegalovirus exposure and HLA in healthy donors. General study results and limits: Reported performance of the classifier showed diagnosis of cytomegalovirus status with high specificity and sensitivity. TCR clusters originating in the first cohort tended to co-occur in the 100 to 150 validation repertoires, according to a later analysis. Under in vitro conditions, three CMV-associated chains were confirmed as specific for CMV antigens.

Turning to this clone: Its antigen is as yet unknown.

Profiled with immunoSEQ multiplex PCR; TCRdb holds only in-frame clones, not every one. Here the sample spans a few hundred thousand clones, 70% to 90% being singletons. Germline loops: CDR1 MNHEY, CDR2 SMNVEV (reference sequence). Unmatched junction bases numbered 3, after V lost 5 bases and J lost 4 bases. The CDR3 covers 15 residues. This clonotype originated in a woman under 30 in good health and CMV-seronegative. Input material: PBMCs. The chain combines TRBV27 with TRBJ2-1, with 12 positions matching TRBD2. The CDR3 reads CASSRLAGAYNEQFF. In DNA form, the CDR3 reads TGTGCCAGCAGTAGACTAGCGGGAGCTTACAATGAGCAGTTCTTC.